A single sample is the source of the 10 T cell receptor beta chains below, sequenced in a study of T-cell reconstitution after alpha-beta-depleted transplantation in children. The TCRbeta library was prepared with unique molecular identifiers. TCRdb reanalysed the PCR reads using MiXCR and keeps one entry per CDR3 protein. Of about 420,000 distinct CDR3 sequences listed, 16% are singletons. The sequenced sample was PBMCs, mostly from graft donor cells, obtained 360 days after TCRalphabeta/CD19-depleted stem cell transplant. The receptor set was obtained from a boy in the first two years of life who had a stem cell transplant for Wiskott-Aldrich syndrome, so the T cells may come from the graft donor.

In its sample, this clonotype was seen a few times. V is TRBV5-1 and J is TRBJ2-2; D is undetermined. The V end was cut by 0 bases, the J end by 0 bases, with 9 bases between. Germline loops: CDR1 SGHRS, CDR2 YFSETQ. The CDR3 contains 16 residues. CDR3 bases: TGCGCCAGCAGCTTGGCCGTATTTTCGAACACCGGGGAGCTGTTTTTT. Amino acids: CASSLAVFSNTGELFF.

The chain employs TRBV6-2 or TRBV6-3 and TRBJ1-3; D perhaps matches TRBD1 (6 bases). The CDR3 is 15 residues long. Trimming cost V 4 bases and J 4 bases, with 14 bases left between them. Germline V gives CDR1 MNHEY, CDR2 SVGEGT. In DNA form, the CDR3 reads TGTGCCAGCAGTTCCCAGGGGAAGGACGGAAACACCATATATTTT. Translating it yields CASSSQGKDGNTIYF.

This clonotype occurred once. The rearrangement uses TRBV29-1 and TRBJ2-3, with a weak D call TRBD2 (5 bases). Trimming stripped 4 bases from V and 6 bases from J, with 20 bases between. Germline-derived CDR1 and CDR2 are SQVTM and ANQGSEA. The CDR3 is 15 amino acids. CDR3 in amino acids: CSVVGSRKLSDTQYF. The CDR3 nucleotides are TGCAGCGTTGTGGGGAGTAGGAAGCTCTCCGATACGCAGTATTTT.

This clonotype was observed a handful of times. The V and J genes are TRBV5-1 and TRBJ2-2, with a weak D call TRBD1 (6 bases). V shed 5 bases and J shed 2 bases, with 13 bases lying between them. This CDR3 contains 15 residues. The V gene's germline CDR1 is SGHRS and CDR2 YFSETQ. CDR3 sequence (DNA): TGCGCCAGCAGGACCGGGACAACTAACACCGGGGAGCTGTTTTTT. The encoded protein is CASRTGTTNTGELFF.

This clonotype was recorded a few times. The rearrangement links TRBV6-5 to TRBJ2-3; D perhaps matches TRBD1 (6 bases). The CDR3 loop spans 14 amino acids. Germline-derived CDR1 and CDR2 are MNHEY and SVGAGI. Trimming removed 2 bases from V and 4 bases from J, with 10 bases in between. CDR3 amino acids: CASSYLEGADTQYF. CDR3 sequence (DNA): TGTGCCAGCAGTTACCTCGAGGGGGCAGATACGCAGTATTTT.

This clonotype was seen a handful of times. The V gene is TRBV12-3 or TRBV12-4, the J gene TRBJ2-3, with a weak D call TRBD1 (6 bases). V lost 1 base to trimming and J lost 3 bases, with 14 bases between them. This CDR3 spans 16 amino acids. CDR3 nucleotides: TGTGCCAGCAGTTTAGTGCCTATCACAGGGACAGATACGCAGTATTTT. Translated, it gives CASSLVPITGTDTQYF.

The rearrangement joins TRBV4-1 to TRBJ1-2; maybe TRBD1 (5 bases). The CDR3 sequence is 15 residues long. Trimming cost V 3 bases and J 8 bases, with 19 bases left between them. Germline CDR1 reads MGHRA; CDR2 reads YSYEKL. CDR3 region: CASSHRDSNSRGYTF. CDR3 nucleotides: TGCGCCAGCAGCCACAGGGATTCGAACAGCCGAGGCTACACCTTC.

This clonotype was recorded a few times. This chain uses TRBV19 with TRBJ2-5; 7 nucleotides align to TRBD1. Germline loops: CDR1 LNHDA, CDR2 SQIVND (reference sequence). CDR3 length: 14 amino acids. V lost 4 bases, J lost 3 bases, and 5 bases stayed unmatched. CDR3 loop: CASSTLTGKETQYF. The CDR3 DNA reads TGTGCCAGTAGTACCCTGACAGGGAAAGAGACCCAGTACTTC. The entire variable domain, with the rest obtained from reference TRBV19 and TRBJ2-5, is as follows: DGGITQSPKYLFRKEGQNVTLSCEQNLNHDAMYWYRQDPGQGLRLIYYSQIVNDFQKGDIAEGYSVSREKKESFPLTVTSAQKNPTAFYLCASSTLTGKETQYFGPGTRLLVL.

The chain employs TRBV3-1 and TRBJ2-2; tentative D call: TRBD1 (6 bases). CDR1 is LGHDT, CDR2 YNNKEL, per germline (reference sequence). The length of the CDR3 is 16 residues. V was cut by 6 bases and J by 4 bases, with 18 bases left in between. This CDR3 is CASRQTGIGGTGELFF. The CDR3 bases are TGTGCCAGCAGACAGACAGGTATAGGAGGCACCGGGGAGCTGTTTTTT.

This rearrangement joins TRBV29-1 to TRBJ2-5, with D possibly being TRBD1 or TRBD2 (5 bases each). This CDR3 is built from 12 residues. With 4 bases removed from V and 5 bases from J, the gap between germline ends came to 11 bases. CDR1 SQVTM and CDR2 ANQGSEA come from the germline V gene. The CDR3: CSVGGWGETQYF. CDR3 nucleotides: TGCAGCGTTGGAGGTTGGGGGGAGACCCAGTACTTC.